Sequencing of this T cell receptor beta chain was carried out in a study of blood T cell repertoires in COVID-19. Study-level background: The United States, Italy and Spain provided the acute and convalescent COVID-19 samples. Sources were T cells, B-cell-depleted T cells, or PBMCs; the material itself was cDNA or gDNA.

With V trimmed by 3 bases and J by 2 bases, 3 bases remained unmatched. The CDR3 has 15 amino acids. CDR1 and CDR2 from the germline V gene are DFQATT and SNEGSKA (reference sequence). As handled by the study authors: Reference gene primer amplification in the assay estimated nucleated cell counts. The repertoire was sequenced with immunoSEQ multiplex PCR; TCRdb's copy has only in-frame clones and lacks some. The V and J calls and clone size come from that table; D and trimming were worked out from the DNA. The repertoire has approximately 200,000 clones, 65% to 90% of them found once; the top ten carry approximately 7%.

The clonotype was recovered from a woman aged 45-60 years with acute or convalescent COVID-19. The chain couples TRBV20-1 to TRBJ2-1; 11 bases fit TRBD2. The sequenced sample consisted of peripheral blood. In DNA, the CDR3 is TGCAGTGCTAGTCATAGCGGGGGGGCCTACAATGAGCAGTTCTTC. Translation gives CSASHSGGAYNEQFF.